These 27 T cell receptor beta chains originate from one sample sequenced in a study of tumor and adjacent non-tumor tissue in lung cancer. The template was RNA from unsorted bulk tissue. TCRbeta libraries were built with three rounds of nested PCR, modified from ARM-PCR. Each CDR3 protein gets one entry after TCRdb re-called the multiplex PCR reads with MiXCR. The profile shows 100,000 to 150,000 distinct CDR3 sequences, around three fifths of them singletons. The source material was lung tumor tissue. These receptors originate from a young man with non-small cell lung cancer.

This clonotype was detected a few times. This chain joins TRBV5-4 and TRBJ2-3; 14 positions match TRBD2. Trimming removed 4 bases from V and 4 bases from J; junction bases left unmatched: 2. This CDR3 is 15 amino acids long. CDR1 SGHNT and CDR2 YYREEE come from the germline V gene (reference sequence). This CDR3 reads CASSQGLAGADTQYF. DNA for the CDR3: TGTGCCAGCAGCCAGGGACTAGCGGGAGCAGATACGCAGTATTTT.

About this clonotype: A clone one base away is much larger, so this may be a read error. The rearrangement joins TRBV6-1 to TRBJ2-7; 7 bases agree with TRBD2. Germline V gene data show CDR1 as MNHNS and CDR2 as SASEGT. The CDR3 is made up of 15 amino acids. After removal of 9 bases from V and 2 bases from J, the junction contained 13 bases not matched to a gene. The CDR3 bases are TGTGCCAGGAGATGGGGGGGACGGTGGACCTACGAGCAGTACTTC. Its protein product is CARRWGGRWTYEQYF.

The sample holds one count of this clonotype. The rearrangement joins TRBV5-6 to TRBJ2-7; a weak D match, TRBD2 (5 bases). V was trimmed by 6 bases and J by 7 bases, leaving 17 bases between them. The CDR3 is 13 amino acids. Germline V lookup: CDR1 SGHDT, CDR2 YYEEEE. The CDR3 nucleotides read TGTGCCAGCAACCTTGGACGGACGGGGGAGCAGTACTTC. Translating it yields CASNLGRTGEQYF. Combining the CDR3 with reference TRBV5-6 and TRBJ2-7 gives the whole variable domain DAGVTQSPTHLIKTRGQQVTLRCSPKSGHDTVSWYQQALGQGPQFIFQYYEEEERQRGNFPDRFSGHQFPNYSSELNVNALLLGDSALYLCASNLGRTGEQYFGPGTRLTVT.

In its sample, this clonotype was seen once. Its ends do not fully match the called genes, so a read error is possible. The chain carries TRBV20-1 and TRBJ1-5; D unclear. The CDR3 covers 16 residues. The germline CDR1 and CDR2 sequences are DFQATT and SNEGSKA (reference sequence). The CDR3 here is CSARDLASYSNQLQHF. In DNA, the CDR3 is TGCAGTGCTAGAGATCTGGCCAGTTATAGCAATCAGCTCCAGCATTTT.

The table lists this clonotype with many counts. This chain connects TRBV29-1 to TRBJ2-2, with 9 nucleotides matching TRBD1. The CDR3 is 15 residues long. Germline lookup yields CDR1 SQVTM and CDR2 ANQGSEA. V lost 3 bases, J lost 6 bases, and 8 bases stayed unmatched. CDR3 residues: CSVDPGQGFAGELFF. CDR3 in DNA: TGCAGCGTTGACCCGGGACAGGGATTTGCCGGGGAGCTGTTTTTT.

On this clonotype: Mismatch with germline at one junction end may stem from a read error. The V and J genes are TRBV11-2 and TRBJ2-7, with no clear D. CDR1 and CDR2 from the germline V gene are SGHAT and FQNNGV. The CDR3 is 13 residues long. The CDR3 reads CASILFSSYKQYF. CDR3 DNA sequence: TGTGCCAGCATCTTATTTAGTTCCTACAAGCAGTACTTC.

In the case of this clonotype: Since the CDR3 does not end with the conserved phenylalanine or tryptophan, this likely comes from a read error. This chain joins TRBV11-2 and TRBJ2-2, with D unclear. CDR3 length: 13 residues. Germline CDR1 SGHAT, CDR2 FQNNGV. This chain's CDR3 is CAGSSVRVGELFI. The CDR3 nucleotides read TGTGCCGGCAGCTCAGTCAGAGTCGGGGAGCTGTTTATT.

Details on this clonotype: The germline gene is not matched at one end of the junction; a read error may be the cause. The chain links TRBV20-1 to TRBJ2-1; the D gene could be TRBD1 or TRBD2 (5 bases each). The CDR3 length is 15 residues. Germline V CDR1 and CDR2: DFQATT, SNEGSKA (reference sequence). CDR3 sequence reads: CTASLSGAKYYEQFF. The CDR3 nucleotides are TGCACTGCTAGTCTGTCCGGGGCCAAATACTATGAGCAGTTCTTC.

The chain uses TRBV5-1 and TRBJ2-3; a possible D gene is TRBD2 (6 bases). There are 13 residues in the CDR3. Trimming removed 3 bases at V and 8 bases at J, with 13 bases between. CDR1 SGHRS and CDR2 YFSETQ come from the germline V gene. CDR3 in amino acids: CASSSDGTRTQYF. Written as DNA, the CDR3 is TGCGCCAGCAGCTCCGACGGGACTCGTACGCAGTATTTT.

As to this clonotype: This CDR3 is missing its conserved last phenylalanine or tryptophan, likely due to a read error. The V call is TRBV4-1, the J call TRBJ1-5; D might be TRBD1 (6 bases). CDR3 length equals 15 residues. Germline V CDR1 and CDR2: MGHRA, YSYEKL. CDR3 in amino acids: CASSQDQGSKQPQHI. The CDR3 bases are TGCGCTAGCAGCCAGGATCAGGGGAGCAAACAGCCCCAGCATATT.

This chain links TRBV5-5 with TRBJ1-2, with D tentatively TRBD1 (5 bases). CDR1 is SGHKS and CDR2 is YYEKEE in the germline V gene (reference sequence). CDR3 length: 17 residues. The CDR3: CVSSLSQNRLPNYGYTF. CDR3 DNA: TGTGTCAGTAGCTTGTCCCAGAACAGGCTCCCTAACTATGGCTACACCTTC. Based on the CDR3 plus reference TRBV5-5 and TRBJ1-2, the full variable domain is DAGVTQSPTHLIKTRGQQVTLRCSPISGHKSVSWYQQVLGQGPQFIFQYYEKEERGRGNFPDRFSARQFPNYSSELNVNALLLGDSALYLCVSSLSQNRLPNYGYTFGSGTRLTVV.

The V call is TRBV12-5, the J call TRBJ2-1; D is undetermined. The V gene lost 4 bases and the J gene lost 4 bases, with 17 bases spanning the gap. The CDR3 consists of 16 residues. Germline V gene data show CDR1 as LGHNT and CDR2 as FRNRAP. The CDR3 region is CASGSRLSGPYNEQFF. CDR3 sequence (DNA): TGTGCTAGTGGTTCTCGTCTATCGGGCCCATACAATGAGCAGTTCTTC.

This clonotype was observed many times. CDR3: CSAPEGGTSHEQYF. The CDR3 bases are TGCAGTGCGCCGGAGGGGGGAACTAGTCACGAGCAGTACTTC. J is TRBJ2-7 and V is TRBV20-1; D is possibly TRBD1 or TRBD2 (6 bases each). The CDR3 runs 14 residues. Germline V gene lookup returns CDR1 DFQATT and CDR2 SNEGSKA (reference sequence). V lost 6 bases and J 5 bases, leaving 20 bases between the germline ends.

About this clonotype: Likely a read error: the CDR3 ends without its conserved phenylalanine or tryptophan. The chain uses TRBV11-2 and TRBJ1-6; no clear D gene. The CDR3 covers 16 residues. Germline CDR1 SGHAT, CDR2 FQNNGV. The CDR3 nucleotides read TGTGCTAGCAGCCTCACGGGTGGGGTCGGTAATTCACCCCTCCACTAT. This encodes CASSLTGGVGNSPLHY.

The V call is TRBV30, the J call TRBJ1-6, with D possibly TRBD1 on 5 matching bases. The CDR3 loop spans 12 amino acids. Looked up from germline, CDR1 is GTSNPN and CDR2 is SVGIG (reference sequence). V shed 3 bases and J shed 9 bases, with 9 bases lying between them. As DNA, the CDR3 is TGTGCCTGGAGCGCAGGGAGTTCACCCCTCCACTTT. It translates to CAWSAGSSPLHF.

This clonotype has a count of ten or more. CDR3 sequence reads: CSAMKETQYF. The CDR3 nucleotides are TGCAGTGCTATGAAAGAGACCCAGTACTTC. The genes are TRBV20-1 and TRBJ2-5; D is undetermined. Trimming took 4 bases from V and 3 from J, leaving 3 bases between them. The CDR3 consists of 10 residues. Germline V gene data show CDR1 as DFQATT and CDR2 as SNEGSKA (reference sequence).

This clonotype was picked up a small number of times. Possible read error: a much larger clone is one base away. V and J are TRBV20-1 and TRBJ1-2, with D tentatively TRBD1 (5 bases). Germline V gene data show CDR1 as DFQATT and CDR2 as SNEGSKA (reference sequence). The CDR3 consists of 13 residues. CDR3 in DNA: TGCACTGGGCAGGGCCCTTTGCCCTATGGCTACACCTTC. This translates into CTGQGPLPYGYTF.

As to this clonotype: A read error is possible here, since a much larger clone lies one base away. CDR3 sequence (DNA): TGCGCCAGCAGCCCCTGCATCTCAACTAATGAAAAACTGTTTTTT. It translates to CASSPCISTNEKLFF. J is TRBJ1-4 and V is TRBV4-1; unclear D gene. Germline loops: CDR1 MGHRA, CDR2 YSYEKL. V lost 4 bases and J 0 bases, leaving 9 bases between the germline ends. The CDR3 is made up of 15 amino acids.

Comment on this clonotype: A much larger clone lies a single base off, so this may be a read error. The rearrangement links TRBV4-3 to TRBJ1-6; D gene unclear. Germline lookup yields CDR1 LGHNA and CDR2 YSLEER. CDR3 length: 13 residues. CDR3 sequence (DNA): TGCGCCAGTCAGAGGGATTACTATTCACCCCTCCGCTTT. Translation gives CASQRDYYSPLRF.

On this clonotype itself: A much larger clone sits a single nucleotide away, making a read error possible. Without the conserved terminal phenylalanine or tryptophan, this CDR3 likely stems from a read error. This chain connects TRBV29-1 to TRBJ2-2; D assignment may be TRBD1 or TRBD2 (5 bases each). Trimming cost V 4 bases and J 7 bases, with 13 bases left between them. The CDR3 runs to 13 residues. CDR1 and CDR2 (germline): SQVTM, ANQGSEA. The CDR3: CSVGGWAGGELFS. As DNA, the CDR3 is TGCAGCGTTGGGGGGTGGGCCGGCGGGGAGCTGTTTTCT.

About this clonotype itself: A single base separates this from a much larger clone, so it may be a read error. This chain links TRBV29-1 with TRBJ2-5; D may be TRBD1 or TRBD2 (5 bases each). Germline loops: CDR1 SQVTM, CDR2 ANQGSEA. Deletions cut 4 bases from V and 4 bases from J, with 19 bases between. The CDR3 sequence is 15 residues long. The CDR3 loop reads CSVVQGEGGLETQYF. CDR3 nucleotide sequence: TGCAGCGTTGTGCAGGGAGAGGGCGGCCTAGAGACCCAGTACTTC. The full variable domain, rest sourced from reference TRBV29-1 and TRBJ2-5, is SAVISQKPSRDICQRGTSLTIQCQVDSQVTMMFWYRQQPGQSLTLIATANQGSEATYESGFVIDKFPISRPNLTFSTLTVSNMSPEDSSIYLCSVVQGEGGLETQYFGPGTRLLVL.

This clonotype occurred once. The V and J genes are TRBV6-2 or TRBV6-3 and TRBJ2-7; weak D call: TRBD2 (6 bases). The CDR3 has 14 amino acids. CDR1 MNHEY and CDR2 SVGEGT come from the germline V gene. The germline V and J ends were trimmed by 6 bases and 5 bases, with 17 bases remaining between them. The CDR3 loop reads CASSLLGSTNEQYF. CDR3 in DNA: TGTGCCAGCAGCCTACTCGGGAGTACAAACGAGCAGTACTTC.

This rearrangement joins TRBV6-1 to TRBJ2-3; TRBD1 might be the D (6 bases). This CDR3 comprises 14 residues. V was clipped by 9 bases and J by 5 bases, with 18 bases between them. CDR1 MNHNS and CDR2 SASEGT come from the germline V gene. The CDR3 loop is CASRVRDTRDTQYF. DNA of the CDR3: TGTGCCAGTAGAGTCCGGGACACAAGAGATACGCAGTATTTT.

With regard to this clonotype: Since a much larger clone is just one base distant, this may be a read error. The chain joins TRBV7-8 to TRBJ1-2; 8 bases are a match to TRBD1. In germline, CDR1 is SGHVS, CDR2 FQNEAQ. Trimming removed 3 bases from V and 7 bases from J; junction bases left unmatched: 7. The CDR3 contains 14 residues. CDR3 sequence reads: CASSLMDRVIGYTF. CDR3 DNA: TGTGCCAGCAGCTTGATGGACAGGGTGATTGGCTACACCTTC.

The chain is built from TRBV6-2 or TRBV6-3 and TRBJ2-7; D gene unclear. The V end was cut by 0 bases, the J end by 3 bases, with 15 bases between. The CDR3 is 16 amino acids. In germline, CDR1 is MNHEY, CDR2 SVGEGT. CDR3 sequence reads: CASSYSSFTLHYEQYF. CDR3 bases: TGTGCCAGCAGTTACTCGAGTTTCACCCTACACTACGAGCAGTACTTC.

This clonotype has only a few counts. The CDR3 region is CASSLRDGSSYEQYF. The CDR3 nucleotides are TGTGCCAGCAGCCTCCGGGACGGATCGTCCTACGAGCAGTACTTC. The chain recombines TRBV5-4 with TRBJ2-7; perhaps D is TRBD1 or TRBD2 (5 bases each). Germline CDR1 reads SGHNT; CDR2 reads YYREEE (reference sequence). The CDR3 extends over 15 amino acids. Trimming stripped 4 bases from V and 1 base from J, with 15 bases between.

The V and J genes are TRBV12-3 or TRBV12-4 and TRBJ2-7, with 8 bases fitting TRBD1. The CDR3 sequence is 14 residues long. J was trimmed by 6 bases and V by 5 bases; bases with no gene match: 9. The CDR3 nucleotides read TGTGCCAGCAGTCTCAGGACAGGGCTTGGCGAGCAGTACTTC. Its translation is CASSLRTGLGEQYF.